The 20 T cell receptor beta chains below come from one sample, sequenced in a study of identical twins. MiXCR, applied by TCRdb to the 5' RACE reads, yields one record per CDR3 protein. This sample has 100,000 to 110,000 distinct CDR3 sequences; under 6.5% occur once, and the top ten carry about 12%. The specimen was memory T cells sorted from blood. These receptors all stem from a woman aged 50 to 65 in good health.

Many counts were recorded for this clonotype. V gene TRBV20-1 combines with J gene TRBJ2-3, with 8 bases that match TRBD2. V dropped 0 bases and J dropped 1; count of bases not matched to a gene: 3. Looked up from germline, CDR1 is DFQATT and CDR2 is SNEGSKA (reference sequence). The CDR3 totals 15 residues. CDR3 nucleotides: TGCAGTGCTAGAGACGTGACTAGCGGCACAGATACGCAGTATTTT. This gives the protein CSARDVTSGTDTQYF.

This clonotype was detected ten times or more. The rearrangement links TRBV4-2 to TRBJ2-1; 9 bases map to TRBD1. The CDR3 length is 16 residues. CDR1 and CDR2 from the germline V gene are LGHNA and YNFKEQ. V trimming: 4 bases; J trimming: 5 bases; junction bases outside the gene matches: 9. DNA for the CDR3: TGTGCCAGCAGCCCGAGAGACAGGGGGGGACACAATGAGCAGTTCTTC. This gives the protein CASSPRDRGGHNEQFF.

This clonotype was picked up many times. The CDR3 reads CASSLGQNYGYTF. CDR3 DNA sequence: TGTGCCAGCAGCTTGGGACAGAACTATGGCTACACCTTC. This chain joins TRBV5-5 and TRBJ1-2, with D perhaps TRBD1 (5 bases). Germline loops: CDR1 SGHKS, CDR2 YYEKEE (reference sequence). The CDR3 has 13 amino acids. The V end was cut by 0 bases, the J end by 2 bases, with 5 bases between.

In this sample, this clonotype turned up many times. CDR3 in amino acids: CASSGSGDFVYNEQFF. CDR3 nucleotides: TGTGCCAGCAGTGGTAGCGGGGACTTTGTGTACAATGAGCAGTTCTTC. The V gene is TRBV2, the J gene TRBJ2-1, with 8 bases lining up with TRBD2. The V gene's germline CDR1 is SNHLY and CDR2 FYNNEI. After removal of 4 bases from V and 4 bases from J, the junction contained 9 bases not matched to a gene. This CDR3 has 16 amino acids.

This clonotype was detected ten times or more. This chain links TRBV10-3 with TRBJ1-5; 7 bases fit TRBD1. The CDR3 runs 16 residues. Per germline, CDR1 ENHRY and CDR2 SYGVKD. V lost 10 bases and J lost 4; bases outside the gene matches: 16. The CDR3 region has the DNA TGTGCCACCAAGGGGGCGGATAGAGGGGGAAATCAGCCCCAGCATTTT. Translated, it gives CATKGADRGGNQPQHF.

Many counts were recorded for this clonotype. The V and J genes are TRBV2 and TRBJ1-1; D is perhaps TRBD1 (5 bases). The V end lost 7 bases, the J end lost 6 bases, and 15 bases lay between the germline ends. Germline CDR1 reads SNHLY; CDR2 reads FYNNEI. There are 13 residues in the CDR3. For the CDR3, the DNA is TGTGCCAGCATGGGGGAGGACGGGTCTGAAGCTTTCTTT. As protein: CASMGEDGSEAFF.

With respect to this clonotype: A read error may explain this, as a much larger clone is one base away. CDR3 coding DNA: TGTGCCAGCAGCTTTAACACCGGGACAGCTAATTCACCCCTCCACTTT. This gives the protein CASSFNTGTANSPLHF. The V and J genes are TRBV5-6 and TRBJ1-6, with TRBD1 matching 7 bases. V was pared by 2 bases and J by 6 bases, with 8 bases of the junction left unmatched. CDR1 SGHDT and CDR2 YYEEEE come from the germline V gene. The CDR3 is made up of 16 amino acids.

The sample holds many counts of this clonotype. The chain links TRBV29-1 to TRBJ1-1; D gene unclear. Trimming stripped 4 bases from V and 0 bases from J, with 12 bases between. Germline CDR1 is SQVTM and CDR2 is ANQGSEA. There are 14 residues in the CDR3. The CDR3 nucleotides are TGCAGCGTTGTACGGAGTAGCATGAACACTGAAGCTTTCTTT. This codes for CSVVRSSMNTEAFF.

This clonotype has ten or more counts. The chain uses TRBV19 and TRBJ1-2; D is possibly TRBD1 (5 bases). The CDR3 spans 15 residues. Germline values: CDR1 LNHDA, CDR2 SQIVND (reference sequence). V was pared by 4 bases and J by 5 bases, with 17 bases between. DNA for the CDR3: TGTGCCAGTAGTACCACCCAGGGTAGGAAATATGGCTACACCTTC. This gives the protein CASSTTQGRKYGYTF.

This clonotype was counted many times. The chain is built from TRBV20-1 and TRBJ1-5, with D possibly matching TRBD1 (6 bases). The CDR3 runs to 13 residues. With 3 bases removed from V and 4 bases from J, the gap between germline ends came to 10 bases. Germline lookup yields CDR1 DFQATT and CDR2 SNEGSKA (reference sequence). CDR3 sequence (DNA): TGCAGTGCTAGCTCAGGGGTAAATCAGCCCCAGCATTTT. Its translation is CSASSGVNQPQHF.

In this sample, this clonotype turned up many times. The chain combines TRBV20-1 with TRBJ1-1, with D possibly matching TRBD1 (5 bases). The V end lost 5 bases, the J end lost 2 bases, and 12 bases lay between the germline ends. The CDR3 is 13 residues long. CDR1 is DFQATT and CDR2 is SNEGSKA in the germline V gene (reference sequence). In DNA, the CDR3 is TGCAGTGCTTGGGGGACGGGTAACACTGAAGCTTTCTTT. Translated, it gives CSAWGTGNTEAFF.

This clonotype was counted ten times or more. The chain uses TRBV11-3 and TRBJ2-3, with TRBD2 matching 7 bases. Germline CDR1 reads SGHNT; CDR2 reads YENEEA. The V and J ends lost 3 bases and 5 bases, in that order; junction bases with no gene match: 11. This CDR3 has 16 amino acids. In DNA, the CDR3 is TGTGCCAGCAGCTTCTCTAACGGGGGGTTAGGAGATACGCAGTATTTT. Protein sequence: CASSFSNGGLGDTQYF.

The genes are TRBV7-6 and TRBJ2-3; D is undetermined. V lost 1 base, J lost 2 bases, and 7 bases lay in between. In germline, CDR1 is SGHVS, CDR2 FNYEAQ. The CDR3 consists of 14 residues. The CDR3, as DNA: TGTGCCAGCAGCTTAGAGGCGGTCACAGATACGCAGTATTTT. Protein product: CASSLEAVTDTQYF.

This clonotype appeared many times. The chain recombines TRBV5-6 with TRBJ2-1; the D is unclear. This CDR3 spans 12 amino acids. V was clipped by 0 bases and J by 8 bases, with 6 bases between them. Germline CDR1 reads SGHDT; CDR2 reads YYEEEE. CDR3 nucleotides: TGTGCCAGCAGCTTGGATGGGTATGAGCAGTTCTTC. It is translated as CASSLDGYEQFF.

This clonotype was recorded many times. The chain is built from TRBV5-6 and TRBJ2-5, with 9 bases that match TRBD2. The CDR3 loop spans 15 amino acids. V gave up 6 bases and J gave up 3 bases; unmatched junction bases: 9. Germline CDR1 is SGHDT and CDR2 is YYEEEE. The CDR3 DNA sequence: TGTGCCAGCAACATACTGGCGGGAGGGAAAGAGACCCAGTACTTC. This codes for CASNILAGGKETQYF.

This clonotype came up many times. The V gene is TRBV6-6, the J gene TRBJ2-1; 7 bases line up with TRBD2. The germline V gene has CDR1 MNHNY and CDR2 SVGAGI (reference sequence). Germline trimming cut 2 bases from V and 9 bases from J; bases unmatched to any gene: 7. The CDR3 has 14 residues. The CDR3 reads CASSYGRERGEQFF. In DNA form, the CDR3 reads TGTGCCAGCAGTTACGGGCGGGAGAGGGGTGAGCAGTTCTTC.

This chain uses TRBV20-1 with TRBJ2-1, with a tentative D call TRBD2 (5 bases). The CDR3 is made up of 14 amino acids. Per germline, CDR1 DFQATT and CDR2 SNEGSKA (reference sequence). V gave up 3 bases and J gave up 0 bases, with 9 bases separating them. As DNA, the CDR3 is TGCAGTGCTAGCGAGGGAACCTCCTACAATGAGCAGTTCTTC. It specifies CSASEGTSYNEQFF.

This clonotype has more than one count but fewer than ten. The rearrangement links TRBV6-5 to TRBJ1-2; 8 bases match TRBD1. V lost 6 bases and J lost 4; bases outside the gene matches: 7. CDR3 size: 14 residues. Germline V lookup: CDR1 MNHEY, CDR2 SVGAGI. The CDR3 here is CASRTRGLGYGYTF. The DNA of the CDR3 is TGTGCCAGCAGGACCAGGGGGCTCGGCTATGGCTACACCTTC.

The rearrangement links TRBV12-3 or TRBV12-4 to TRBJ1-5; D not resolved. This CDR3 has 11 residues. V was cut by 3 bases and J by 11 bases, with 8 bases left in between. This CDR3 reads CASSFGTAQHF. DNA of the CDR3: TGTGCCAGCAGTTTTGGTACAGCCCAGCATTTT.

V usage is TRBV27 and J usage is TRBJ2-7, with D perhaps matching TRBD2 (5 bases). V was clipped by 4 bases and J by 4 bases, with 14 bases between them. Germline loops: CDR1 MNHEY, CDR2 SMNVEV (reference sequence). The CDR3 loop spans 14 amino acids. This CDR3 reads CASSYRARGYEQYV. The DNA of the CDR3 is TGTGCCAGCAGTTACCGGGCTCGGGGATACGAGCAGTACGTC.